Presented here are 9 T cell receptor beta chains from one specimen sequenced in a study of T cell responses to AZD1222 COVID-19 vaccine. The repertoire was sequenced with immunoSEQ multiplex PCR; TCRdb's copy has only in-frame clones and lacks some. The sample records more than 95,000 clones, 85% to 90% being singletons. Sequences were derived from peripheral blood, sampled on day 0 of AZD1222 vaccination. The origin of the receptors is an adult in good health.

The CDR3 loop reads CASGVQLAGTNTGELFF. For the CDR3, the DNA is TGTGCTAGTGGTGTCCAATTAGCCGGAACGAACACCGGGGAGCTGTTTTTT. The chain carries TRBV12-5 and TRBJ2-2; D is unresolved. Trimming shortened V by 5 bases and J by 0 bases, and 16 bases separated the two germline ends. Germline V gene data show CDR1 as LGHNT and CDR2 as FRNRAP. The CDR3 spans 17 residues.

The rearrangement joins TRBV29-1 to TRBJ1-1, with 9 bases fitting TRBD1. V shed 5 bases, J shed 4 bases, and the junction held 5 bases outside the gene matches. Germline CDR1 and CDR2: SQVTM and ANQGSEA. The CDR3 runs 13 residues. The CDR3 DNA sequence: TGCAGCGTTTACAGGGGGCCTAGCACTGAAGCTTTCTTT. This codes for CSVYRGPSTEAFF.

The chain links TRBV6-4 to TRBJ2-2, with 8 positions matching TRBD2. In germline, CDR1 is MRHNA, CDR2 SNTAGT. The junction had 20 bases not matched to a gene; V was cut back by 4 bases and J by 7 bases. This CDR3 spans 19 amino acids. The CDR3 region is CASSASPGLVSRRGGELFF. CDR3 nucleotides: TGTGCCAGCAGTGCTTCACCGGGACTAGTTTCTCGGAGGGGCGGGGAGCTGTTTTTT.

This chain uses TRBV29-1 with TRBJ2-1; 9 bases map to TRBD2. The CDR3 loop spans 13 amino acids. After removal of 7 bases from V and 3 bases from J, the junction contained 4 bases not matched to a gene. Germline V gene data show CDR1 as SQVTM and CDR2 as ANQGSEA. The CDR3 spells CSDRTSDYNEQFF. CDR3 DNA sequence: TGCAGCGACAGGACTAGCGACTACAATGAGCAGTTCTTC.

The chain couples TRBV5-1 to TRBJ1-4; TRBD1 might be the D (5 bases). Germline V gene sequence: CDR1 SGHRS, CDR2 YFSETQ. V lost 0 bases and J lost 4, with 7 bases in between. This CDR3 comprises 14 residues. CDR3 nucleotide sequence: TGCGCCAGCAGCTTGGAGAGGGGTAATGAAAAACTGTTTTTT. This gives the protein CASSLERGNEKLFF.

The chain employs TRBV11-2 and TRBJ2-7; D gene ambiguous. From germline, CDR1 is SGHAT and CDR2 FQNNGV. The CDR3 is 14 amino acids. V lost 3 bases and J lost 1, with 10 bases in between. The CDR3 sequence is CASSLLIGSYEQYF. CDR3 nucleotide sequence: TGTGCCAGCAGCTTGCTCATAGGTTCCTACGAGCAGTACTTC.

In its sample, this clone was seen once. The genes are TRBV6-5 and TRBJ2-7; 8 bases are a match to TRBD1. This CDR3 has 15 amino acids. V trimming: 6 bases; J trimming: 1 base; junction bases outside the gene matches: 8. The germline V gene encodes CDR1 MNHEY and CDR2 SVGAGI. The CDR3 DNA reads as TGTGCCAGCAGCTACGGACAGGGAAGGTCCTACGAGCAGTACTTC. This gives the protein CASSYGQGRSYEQYF.

J is TRBJ2-3 and V is TRBV5-6; D call uncertain. V was pared by 4 bases and J by 6 bases, with 9 bases between. The CDR3 loop spans 12 amino acids. Germline CDR1 and CDR2: SGHDT and YYEEEE. The CDR3 nucleotides read TGTGCCAGCAGCGCCGACTTTGATACGCAGTATTTT. As protein: CASSADFDTQYF.

In regard to this clone: This same CDR3 is encoded by further DNA sequences in the sample. The J gene is TRBJ1-1, the V gene TRBV3-1 (or the pseudogene TRBV3-2), with no clear D. Between the trimmed V and J ends, which lost 1 base and 0 bases, there was a span of 3 bases. The CDR3 contains 13 residues. Germline V gene data show CDR1 as LGHDT and CDR2 as YNNKEL (reference sequence). For the CDR3, the DNA is TGTGCCAGCAGCCAAGGTCTGAACACTGAAGCTTTCTTT. Amino acid sequence: CASSQGLNTEAFF.